These T cell receptor beta chains were read from a single sample in a study of cytomegalovirus exposure and HLA in healthy donors. Profiling relied on immunoSEQ multiplex PCR, and the TCRdb table lists in-frame clones only, not all of them. The table includes fewer than 250,000 clones, around 86% detected once. The sample comprised PBMCs. The source is a woman younger than 30 in good health and CMV-seronegative. Both conserved end residues are part of each CDR3. The order of the fields is J gene, V gene, D gene, clone size, CDR3 DNA, CDR3 protein. The D gene is left open where the match is weak. Expanded clones are given a class, and other clones once, few, many or no size at all.

TRBJ1-2 | TRBV29-1 | - | - | TGCAGCGTTGGACAGAACTATGGCTACACCTTC | CSVGQNYGYTF
TRBJ1-1 | TRBV6-5 | - | - | TGTGCCAGCAGTTCCTCTGGAGGTGATGCTGAAGCTTTCTTT | CASSSSGGDAEAFF
TRBJ2-7 | TRBV6-5 | TRBD1 | once | TGTGCCAGCAGTTCTACACCCGGGACAGGGGGCCACGAGCAGTACTTC | CASSSTPGTGGHEQYF
TRBJ1-1 | TRBV6-1 | TRBD1 | - | TGTGCCAGCAGGATACAGGGGGAAGGGACTGAAGCTTTCTTT | CASRIQGEGTEAFF
TRBJ1-5 | TRBV4-1 | - | - | TGCGCCAGCAGCGAAGCTGACTATTCGGTCGTGTGGGATCAGCCCCAGCATTTT | CASSEADYSVVWDQPQHF
TRBJ1-1 | TRBV11-1 | - | - | TGTGCCAGCAGCTTAAGGTTGGGTCTCCGAGGGACTGAAGCTTTCTTT | CASSLRLGLRGTEAFF
TRBJ1-3 | TRBV18 | - | - | TGTGCCAGCTCACCAACAGAATCTGGAAACACCATATATTTT | CASSPTESGNTIYF
TRBJ2-4 | TRBV7-6 | TRBD1 | - | TGTGCCAGCAGCTTAGAGCGGGACAGGGGAGTGAACATTCAGTACTTC | CASSLERDRGVNIQYF
TRBJ1-3 | TRBV6-1 | TRBD1 | - | TGTGCCAGCAGTGAAGACAGGGGATTTGGAAACACCATATATTTT | CASSEDRGFGNTIYF
TRBJ2-1 | TRBV27 | TRBD2 | - | TGTGCCAGCAGTTTTTCTGCGGGAGTATCCTACAATGAGCAGTTCTTC | CASSFSAGVSYNEQFF
TRBJ2-1 | TRBV4-2 | TRBD1 | - | TGTGCCAGCAGAGTCTCAGGGGGTAATGAGCAGTTCTTC | CASRVSGGNEQFF
TRBJ2-3 | TRBV5-1 | TRBD1 | - | TGCGCCAGCAGCTTGAGGGACAGGGACGCAGATACGCAGTATTTT | CASSLRDRDADTQYF